This T cell receptor (beta chain) was documented in a study of beta chain features in type 1 diabetes. Findings and limits, study-wide: In comparison with healthy donors, patients had naive, central memory and Treg TCRB repertoires that appeared more similar.

The investigators reverse transcribed all of the isolated RNA, so they sequenced expressed TCRB transcripts. Clones were sequenced by immunoSEQ multiplex PCR, and TCRdb holds only the in-frame ones, with some missing. The table shows about 620,000 clones, with less than 20% occurring only once. On this clone: Its antigen is not identified.

The sequence was collected from a man between 18 and 29 years old in good health. The sequenced sample was naive CD4+ T cells from blood.

The CDR3 reads CASSYITVSSFGYTF. The CDR3 coding sequence is TGTGCCAGCAGTTACATCACAGTTTCATCCTTTGGCTACACCTTC. This rearrangement joins TRBV6-5 to TRBJ1-2, with D unresolved. Trimming took off 2 bases at V and 7 bases at J, with 17 bases between the two ends. The CDR3 has 15 amino acids. The germline CDR1 and CDR2 sequences are MNHEY and SVGAGI.